The clone carrying this TCR beta chain was seen ten or more times. Its specificity is unknown. The record originates from a study of post-analysis software for immune sequencing data. Notes on the study in general: Those with multiple sclerosis, the patient group, showed significantly lower normalized Chao1 diversity than controls. By F measure, samples from a shared preparation batch strongly co-clustered.

Presence of unique molecular identifiers characterized the TCR beta cDNA libraries. TCRdb reprocessed the PCR reads via MiXCR and lists one record per CDR3 protein. The data hold about 200,000 distinct CDR3 sequences, with over 25% observed a single time. The sequenced sample consisted of blood. The sequence derives from a girl between 2 and 17 years old with multiple sclerosis.

The DNA for the CDR3 is TGTGCCAGCAGCTACAGGTTAAGCTCCTACAATGAGCAGTTCTTC. Amino acids: CASSYRLSSYNEQFF. This chain uses TRBV6-5 with TRBJ2-1, with a weak D call TRBD1 (5 bases). V gave up 6 bases and J gave up 0 bases, with 12 bases separating them. The CDR3 is made up of 15 amino acids. Germline V CDR1 and CDR2: MNHEY, SVGAGI.